This T cell receptor beta chain was identified in a study of beta chain features in type 1 diabetes (dated by TCRdb to the late 2010s). The study in broad terms: Patients and healthy donors did not differ in mean age, gender distribution, total cell number or subset yield. A total of roughly 110 million sorted cells were examined across all samples, and the number of cells per subset was strongly correlated with RNA yield. Whereas all 30 or so donors provided naive and central memory subsets, regulatory and stem cell-like memory subsets were isolated from just 8 patients and about eight healthy donors. In the study, TCRB repertoires of sorted circulating CD4+ T cell subsets from recently diagnosed type 1 diabetes patients were compared with those of matched healthy donors. The investigation overall reported the following: Type 1 diabetes patients showed a moderate but significant shortening of TCRB CDR3 length in all four CD4+ subsets. Because small numbers of individuals were included in the HLA sub-analyses, any influence of HLA type on TCRB rearrangement was left unresolved. The naive, central memory and regulatory TCRB repertoires appeared to resemble one another more closely among patients than among healthy donors. At VDJ recombination sites, type 1 diabetes patients had fewer insertions and more deleted nucleotides, which implies abnormalities in thymic rearrangement. Because cDNA was sequenced instead of genomic DNA, highly expressing activated cells could be over-represented, though the groups showed no difference in activation or CD3 levels. PCR may preferentially amplify shorter templates, but because patient and control samples were amplified and corrected together, any resulting skew would affect both groups equally.

The entire isolated RNA was reverse transcribed using the High Capacity cDNA Reverse Transcription Kit, and thus expressed TCRB transcripts were sequenced. Deep immunoSEQ sequencing was performed on naive, central memory and regulatory T cell samples, with an average of around 3.5 million total reads per sample. Sorted cells were lysed in RLT buffer and RNA was extracted with DNase-treated RNeasy Micro or Mini kits, depending on cell number. To prevent cross-contamination, every cell subset was processed on its own, while patient and healthy donor samples were processed together. Using the immunoSEQ multiplex PCR, TCRB sequences were amplified from cDNA into 87-bp fragments spanning the CDR3 region. The amplicons were sequenced using the Illumina HiSeq platform. As for the authors' bioinformatics: Synthetic template baselines were used to correct PCR bias computationally, reads within Hamming distance 2 were collapsed, and singletons that could not be merged were discarded. Reads were aligned to IMGT to assign V, D and J genes, CDR3 length, and insertions or deletions at six rearrangement sites. Within each subset, clonotype counts were normalized to the number of sorted cells before true diversity and Gini coefficients were calculated with the tcR R package. The overlap coefficient, calculated on TCRB nucleotide sequences, was used to quantify repertoire sharing. TCRdb limited this immuneACCESS table to in-frame rearrangements with V and J called. A share of clones is missing; checked studies link under half to unresolved V genes, and the rest is unexplained. That table supplies the V and J calls and clone size; D and trimming were determined from the DNA. The sample yields some 190,000 clones; 7.5% to 8.5% were counted once. Together, the top ten hold 0.5% of the sample.

Concerning this clone: There is no known antigen for this receptor. It has no much larger one-base neighbor in the sample; base qualities were not kept.

The CDR3 numbers 15 residues from cysteine through phenylalanine. Left in the record is the CDR3 DNA by itself, 45 bases read in frame from the first base. V loses 5 bases of germline sequence and J loses 4 bases, and the interval between the two ends is 17 bases. From the germline V gene, CDR1 is LGHNA and CDR2 is YNFKEQ. A single peripheral blood draw of around 0.11 L on average was collected from each donor into heparinised tubes. A BD FACSAria II and a panel including CD45RO, CCR7, CD25, CD127, CD95 and CD27 were used to sort naive, central memory, regulatory and stem cell-like memory CD4+ T cells. Purity was above 95% for every sorted population. PBMCs were isolated immediately by Lymphoprep density gradient centrifugation and stained directly without culture. Samples were stained and sorted in pairs, with one healthy donor and one patient per experiment, so that batch effects were minimized.

The receptor chain draws on TRBV4-2 and TRBJ2-5; D gene: possibly TRBD2, on 6 matching bases. The clonotype was recovered from a man between 18 and 35 years old with type 1 diabetes. Sequenced input: central memory CD4+ T cells from blood. The DNA reads TGTGCCAGCAGCTCGATGGGGCAGGGAGGAGAGACCCAGTACTTC. The encoded protein is CASSSMGQGGETQYF.